This TCR beta chain was documented in a study of tumor and adjacent non-tumor tissue in lung cancer. About the study: There were fewer than 15 adenocarcinoma, 2 squamous cell carcinoma and 1 small cell lung cancer cases. Study results and limitations: Patients with more diverse tumor TCRs had worse survival. Tumor repertoires had a smaller top 100 clone share than normal lung.

A modified ARM-PCR protocol with three rounds of nested PCR amplified TCRbeta. TCRdb reprocessed the multiplex PCR reads with MiXCR, giving one entry per CDR3 protein. Of 75,000 to 80,000 distinct CDR3 sequences in the sample, less than 85% were seen once. The template was RNA from unsorted bulk tissue. More than 3 cm separated this lung sample from the edge of the tumor. Between August and November 2014, newly diagnosed, chemotherapy-naive lung cancer patients underwent thoracic surgery in China. As concerns this clonotype: Antigen specificity is unknown. One end of the junction is discordant with germline, which a read error may explain.

The CDR3 loop spans 13 amino acids. The TCR sequence derives from a man aged 70 or older with non-small cell lung cancer. The sequencing sample was made of distant non-tumor lung tissue. The V and J genes are TRBV12-3 or TRBV12-4 and TRBJ2-4, with D perhaps assigned TRBD1 or TRBD2 (7 bases each). CDR3 nucleotide sequence: TGTGCAAGCAGGGGGGGAGCCGAAAAAATTCAGTACTTC. Translating gives CASRGGAEKIQYF.